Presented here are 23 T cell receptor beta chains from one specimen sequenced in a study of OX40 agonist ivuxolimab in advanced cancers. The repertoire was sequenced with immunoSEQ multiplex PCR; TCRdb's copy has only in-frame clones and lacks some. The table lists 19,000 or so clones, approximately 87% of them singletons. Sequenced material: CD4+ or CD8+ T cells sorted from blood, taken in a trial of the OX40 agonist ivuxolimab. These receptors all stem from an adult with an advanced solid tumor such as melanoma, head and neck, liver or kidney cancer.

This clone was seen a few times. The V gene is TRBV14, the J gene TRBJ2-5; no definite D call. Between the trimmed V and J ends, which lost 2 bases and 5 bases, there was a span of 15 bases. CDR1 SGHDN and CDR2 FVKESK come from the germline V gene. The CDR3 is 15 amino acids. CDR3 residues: CASSQTSFIRETQYF. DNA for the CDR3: TGTGCCAGCAGCCAAACTTCATTCATACGGGAGACCCAGTACTTC.

The CDR3 here is CASSVSGTGEKLFF. The CDR3 nucleotides read TGTGCCAGCAGCGTTTCCGGGACAGGGGAAAAACTGTTTTTT. This chain connects TRBV9 to TRBJ1-4, with 9 bases matching TRBD1. Per the germline V gene, CDR1 is SGDLS and CDR2 is YYNGEE. The J segment lost 8 bases and the V segment lost 2 bases, leaving 4 bases of the junction unmatched. The CDR3 has 14 amino acids.

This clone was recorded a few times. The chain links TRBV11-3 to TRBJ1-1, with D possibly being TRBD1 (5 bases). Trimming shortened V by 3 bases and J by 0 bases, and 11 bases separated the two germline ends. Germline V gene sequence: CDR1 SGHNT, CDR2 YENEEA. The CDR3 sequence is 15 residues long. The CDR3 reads CASSLGRLMNTEAFF. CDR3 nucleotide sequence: TGTGCCAGCAGCTTGGGACGGCTCATGAACACTGAAGCTTTCTTT. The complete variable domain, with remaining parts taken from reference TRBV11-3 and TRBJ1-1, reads EAGVVQSPRYKIIEKKQPVAFWCNPISGHNTLYWYLQNLGQGPELLIRYENEEAVDDSQLPKDRFSAERLKGVDSTLKIQPAELGDSAVYLCASSLGRLMNTEAFFGQGTRLTVV.

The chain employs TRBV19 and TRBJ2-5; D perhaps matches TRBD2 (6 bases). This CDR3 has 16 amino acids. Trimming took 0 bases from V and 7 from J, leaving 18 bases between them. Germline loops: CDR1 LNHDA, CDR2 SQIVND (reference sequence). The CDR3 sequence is CASSIDSGNFGGTQYF. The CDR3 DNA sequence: TGTGCCAGTAGTATAGATTCAGGGAACTTCGGGGGGACCCAGTACTTC.

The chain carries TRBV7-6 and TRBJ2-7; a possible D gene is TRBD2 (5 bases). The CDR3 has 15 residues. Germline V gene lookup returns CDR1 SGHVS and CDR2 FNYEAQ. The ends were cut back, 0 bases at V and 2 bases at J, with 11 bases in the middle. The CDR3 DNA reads TGTGCCAGCAGCTTAGCGCGGGCAGCCGCCTACGAGCAGTACTTC. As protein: CASSLARAAAYEQYF.

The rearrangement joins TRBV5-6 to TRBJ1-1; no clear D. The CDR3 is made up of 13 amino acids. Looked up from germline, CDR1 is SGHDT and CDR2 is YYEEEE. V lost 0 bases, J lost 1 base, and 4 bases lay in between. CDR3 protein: CASSLAENTEAFF. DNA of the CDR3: TGTGCCAGCAGCTTGGCCGAGAACACTGAAGCTTTCTTT.

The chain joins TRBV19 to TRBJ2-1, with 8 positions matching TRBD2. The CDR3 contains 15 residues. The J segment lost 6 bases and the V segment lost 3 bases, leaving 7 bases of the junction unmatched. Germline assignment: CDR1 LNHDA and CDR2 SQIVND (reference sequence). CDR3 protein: CASSIISGNPNEQFF. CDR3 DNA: TGTGCCAGTAGTATTATTAGCGGGAATCCCAATGAGCAGTTCTTC.

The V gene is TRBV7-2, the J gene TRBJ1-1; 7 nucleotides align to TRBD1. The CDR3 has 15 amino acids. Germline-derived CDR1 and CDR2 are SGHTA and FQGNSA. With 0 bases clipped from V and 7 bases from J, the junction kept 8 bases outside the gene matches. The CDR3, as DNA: TGTGCCAGCAGCTTAGCAACAGGGGCGAGAAGTGAAGCTTTCTTT. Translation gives CASSLATGARSEAFF.

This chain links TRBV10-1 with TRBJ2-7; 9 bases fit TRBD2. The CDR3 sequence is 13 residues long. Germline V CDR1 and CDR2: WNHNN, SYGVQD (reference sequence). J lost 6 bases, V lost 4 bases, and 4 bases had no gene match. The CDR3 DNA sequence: TGCGCCAGCAGTGGTGGAGCGGGAGGCGAGCAGTACTTC. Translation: CASSGGAGGEQYF.

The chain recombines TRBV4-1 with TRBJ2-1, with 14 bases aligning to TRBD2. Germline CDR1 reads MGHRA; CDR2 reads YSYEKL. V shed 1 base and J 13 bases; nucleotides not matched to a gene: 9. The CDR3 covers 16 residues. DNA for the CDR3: TGCGCCAGCAGCCAAGGGGAGACTAGCGGGAGGGGAAACCAGTTCTTC. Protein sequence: CASSQGETSGRGNQFF.

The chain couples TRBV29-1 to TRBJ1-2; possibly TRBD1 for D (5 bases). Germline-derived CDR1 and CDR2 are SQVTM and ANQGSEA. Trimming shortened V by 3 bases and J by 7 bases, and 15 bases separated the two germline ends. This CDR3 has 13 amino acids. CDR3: CSVDPGGRGGYTF. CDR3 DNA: TGCAGCGTTGACCCTGGGGGGAGAGGTGGCTACACCTTC.

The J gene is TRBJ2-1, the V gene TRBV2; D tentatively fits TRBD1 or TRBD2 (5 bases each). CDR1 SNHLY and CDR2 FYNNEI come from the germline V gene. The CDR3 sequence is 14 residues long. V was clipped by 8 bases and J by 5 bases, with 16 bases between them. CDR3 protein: CASVRGRQDNEQFF. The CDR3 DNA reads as TGTGCCAGCGTTCGGGGACGTCAAGACAATGAGCAGTTCTTC.

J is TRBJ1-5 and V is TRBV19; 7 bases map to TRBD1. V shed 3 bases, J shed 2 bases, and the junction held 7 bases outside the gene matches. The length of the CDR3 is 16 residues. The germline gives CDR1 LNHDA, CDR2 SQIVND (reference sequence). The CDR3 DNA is TGTGCCAGTAGTATGAAAATCGACAGGGGCAATCAGCCCCAGCATTTT. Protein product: CASSMKIDRGNQPQHF.

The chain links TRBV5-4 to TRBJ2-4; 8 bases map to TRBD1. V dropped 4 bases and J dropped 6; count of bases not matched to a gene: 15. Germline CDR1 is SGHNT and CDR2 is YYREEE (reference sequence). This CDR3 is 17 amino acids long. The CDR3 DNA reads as TGTGCCAGCAGCAAAACTACAGGGGGAGCCAATTTAAACATTCAGTACTTC. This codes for CASSKTTGGANLNIQYF.

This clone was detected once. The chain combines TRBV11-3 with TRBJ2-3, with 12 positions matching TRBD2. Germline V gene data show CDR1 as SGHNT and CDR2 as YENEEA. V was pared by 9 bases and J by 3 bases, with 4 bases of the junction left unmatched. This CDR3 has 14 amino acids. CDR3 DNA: TGTGCCAGTCAGACTAGCGGGAGAACAGATACGCAGTATTTT. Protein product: CASQTSGRTDTQYF.

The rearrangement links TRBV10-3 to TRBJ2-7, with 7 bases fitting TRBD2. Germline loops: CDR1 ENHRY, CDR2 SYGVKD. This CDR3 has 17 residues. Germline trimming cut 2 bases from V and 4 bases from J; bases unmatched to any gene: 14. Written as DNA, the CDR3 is TGTGCCATCAGTGAGCCGGAGGCGGGAGTATTGAAATACGAGCAGTACTTC. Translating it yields CAISEPEAGVLKYEQYF.

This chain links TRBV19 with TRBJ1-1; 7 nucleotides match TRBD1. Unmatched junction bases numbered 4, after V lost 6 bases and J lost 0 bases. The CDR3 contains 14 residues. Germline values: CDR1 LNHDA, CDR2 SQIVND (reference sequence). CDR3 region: CASRTGFLNTEAFF. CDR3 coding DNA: TGTGCCAGTAGGACAGGGTTTTTGAACACTGAAGCTTTCTTT.

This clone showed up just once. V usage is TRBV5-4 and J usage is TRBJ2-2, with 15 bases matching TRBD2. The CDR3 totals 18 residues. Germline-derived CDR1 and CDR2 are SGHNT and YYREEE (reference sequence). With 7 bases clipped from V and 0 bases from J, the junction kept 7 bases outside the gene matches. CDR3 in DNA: TGTGCCAGCGGAGGACTAGCGGGAGGGCTTTCGAACACCGGGGAGCTGTTTTTT. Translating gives CASGGLAGGLSNTGELFF.

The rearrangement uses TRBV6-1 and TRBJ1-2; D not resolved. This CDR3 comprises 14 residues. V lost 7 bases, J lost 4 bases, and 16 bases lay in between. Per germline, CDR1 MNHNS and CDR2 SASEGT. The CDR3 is CASTQVAEGYGYTF. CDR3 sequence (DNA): TGTGCCAGCACCCAAGTGGCAGAGGGCTATGGCTACACCTTC.

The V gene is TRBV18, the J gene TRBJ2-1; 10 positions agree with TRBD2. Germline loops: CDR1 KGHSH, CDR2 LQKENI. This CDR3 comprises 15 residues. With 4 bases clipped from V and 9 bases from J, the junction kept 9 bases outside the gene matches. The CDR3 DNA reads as TGTGCCAGCTCACGCGCCGGGACTAGCGTCGCTGAGCAGTTCTTC. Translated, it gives CASSRAGTSVAEQFF.

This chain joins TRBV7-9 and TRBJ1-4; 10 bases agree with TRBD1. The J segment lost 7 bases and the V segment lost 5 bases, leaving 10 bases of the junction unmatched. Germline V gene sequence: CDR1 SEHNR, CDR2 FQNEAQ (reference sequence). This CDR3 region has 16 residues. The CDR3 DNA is TGTGCCAGCAGCCGAAGGCCAGGGACAGGGGTTGAAAAACTGTTTTTT. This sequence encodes CASSRRPGTGVEKLFF.

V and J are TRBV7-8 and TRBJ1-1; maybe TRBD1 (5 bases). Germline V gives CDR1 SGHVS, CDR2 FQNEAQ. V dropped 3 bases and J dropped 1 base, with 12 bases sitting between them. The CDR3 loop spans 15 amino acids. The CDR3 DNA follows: TGTGCCAGCAGCTTGGCGGGGCAGTCGAACACTGAAGCTTTCTTT. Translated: CASSLAGQSNTEAFF.

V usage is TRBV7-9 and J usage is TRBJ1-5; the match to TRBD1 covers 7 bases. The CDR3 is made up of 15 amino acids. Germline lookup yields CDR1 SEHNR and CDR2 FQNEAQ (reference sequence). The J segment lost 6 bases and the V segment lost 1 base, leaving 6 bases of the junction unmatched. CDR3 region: CASSLEGGAGQPQHF. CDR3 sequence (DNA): TGTGCCAGCAGCTTAGAAGGGGGCGCAGGTCAGCCCCAGCATTTT.